The present entry profiles one T cell receptor (beta chain) with its context. The antigen is unknown. Amplified TCR beta CDR3 regions derived from RNA transcripts. Researchers ran a first-round RT-PCR on the TCR CDR3 using the HTBI primer set. TCRdb recomputed calls from the multiplex PCR reads with MiXCR, one row per CDR3 protein. The sample has about 740,000 distinct CDR3 sequences, 12% to 15% seen once. This record comes from a study of T cells in Graves' hyperthyroidism and ophthalmopathy. Study results and caveats: Most expanded thyroid clonotypes above 0.001 also appeared in blood. Classification by a 13 V-J model distinguished ophthalmopathy from stable hyperthyroidism.

Source material for PBMCs was more than 9.5 ml fresh peripheral blood. CDR1 and CDR2 (germline): LGHNA, YNFKEQ. Trimming took 10 bases from V and 3 from J; bases not matched to a gene: 19. This CDR3 has 18 amino acids. This receptor was obtained from a woman between 18 and 30 years old with Graves' hyperthyroidism. The chain uses TRBV4-2 and TRBJ2-2; 8 nucleotides align to TRBD2. Sequenced sample: blood. The CDR3 loop reads CATSPRASGLLDTGELFF. The DNA of the CDR3 is TGTGCCACCTCCCCAAGGGCTAGCGGGTTGCTCGACACCGGGGAGCTGTTTTTT.